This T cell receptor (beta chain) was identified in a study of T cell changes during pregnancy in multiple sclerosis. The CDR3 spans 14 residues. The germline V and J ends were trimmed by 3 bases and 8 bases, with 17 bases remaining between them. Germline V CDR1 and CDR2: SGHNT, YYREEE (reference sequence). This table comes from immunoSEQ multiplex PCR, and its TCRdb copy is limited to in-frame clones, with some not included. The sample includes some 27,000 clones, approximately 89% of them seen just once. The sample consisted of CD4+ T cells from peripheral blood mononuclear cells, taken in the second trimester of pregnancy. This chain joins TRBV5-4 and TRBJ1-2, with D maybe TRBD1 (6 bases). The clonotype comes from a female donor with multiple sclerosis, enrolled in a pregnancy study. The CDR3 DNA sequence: TGTGCCAGCAGCTGGCGGGGGGCAATGGACGGCTACACCTTC. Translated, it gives CASSWRGAMDGYTF.